One T cell receptor beta chain is described in this entry. Its antigen remains unknown. This record belongs to a study of siplizumab effects on memory and regulatory T cells. Repertoires were generated with immunoSEQ multiplex PCR, while TCRdb's copy carries only in-frame clones and drops some. Here the sample spans about 120,000 clones, approximately 92% being singletons. Findings of the study overall: Controls showed an average of approximately 27% Treg-derived mappable alloreactive CD4+ clones, while siplizumab showed roughly 74%. Apparently more diverse than memory cells, naive T cells also seemed major alloresponse contributors. Of the alloreactive clones, only a minor fraction mapped to unstimulated subsets. Siplizumab brought about a significant reduction in alloreactive sequences traceable to unstimulated CD4+ memory cells.

Germline V gene lookup returns CDR1 SQVTM and CDR2 ANQGSEA. CDR3 length: 15 amino acids. Trimming left V 0 bases short and J 4 bases short, with 13 bases between. Sequenced material: non-Treg CD4+ T cells sorted from blood. The rearrangement joins TRBV29-1 to TRBJ2-1, with TRBD2 as a possible D gene (7 bases). The source of this sequence is a human donor in good health. This CDR3 reads CSVEETGGSYNEQFF. CDR3 DNA sequence: TGCAGCGTTGAAGAAACGGGGGGCTCGTACAATGAGCAGTTCTTC.